The source of this TCR beta chain is a study of identical twins. Study results and caveats: Whereas memory repertoires showed no such difference, abundant cord blood beta clonotypes carried fewer insertions. Cross-sectional statistics underpinned the conclusions; the same donors were not followed. Twin pairs had excess sharing that was weaker in beta out-of-frame sequences.

Many counts were recorded for this clonotype. Antigen unknown. In TCRdb, the 5' RACE reads were re-called with MiXCR into one record per CDR3 protein. The sample has 460,000 or so distinct CDR3 sequences; 12% to 15% are singletons. This CDR3 is 14 amino acids long. Trimming pared 2 bases from V and 5 bases from J, leaving 13 bases between. The germline V gene encodes CDR1 SGHTA and CDR2 FQGNSA. This sample also appeared in a second study, on yellow fever vaccine responses in identical twins.

The chain combines TRBV7-2 with TRBJ2-7, with a possible D match to TRBD1 (6 bases). Sequencing used CD4+ T cells sorted from blood. This clonotype originated in a woman under 30 in good health. The CDR3 DNA is TGTGCCAGCAGCTTACAGGGGAAGAGCCACGAGCAGTACTTC. Translated, it gives CASSLQGKSHEQYF. Full variable domain (missing parts from reference TRBV7-2 and TRBJ2-7): GAGVSQSPSNKVTEKGKDVELRCDPISGHTALYWYRQSLGQGLEFLIYFQGNSAPDKSGLPSDRFSAERTGGSVSTLTIQRTQQEDSAVYLCASSLQGKSHEQYFGPGTRLTVT.